Listed below are T cell receptor beta chains from one sample, sequenced in a study of blood T cell repertoires in COVID-19. Some clones are missing from TCRdb's copy, which holds only in-frame ones; the method was immunoSEQ multiplex PCR. The data hold some 53,000 clones, with about 88% observed a single time. The sequenced sample consisted of peripheral blood. These receptors were obtained from a human donor with active COVID-19. The donor label of this sample is uncertain. The CDR3 runs from the conserved cysteine through the conserved F or W. Each record gives: J gene, D gene, V gene, clone size, CDR3 DNA, CDR3 protein. A D gene is named only where the DNA matches it firmly. The listing skips clone size in some rows; elsewhere it reads once, few, many or a size class.

J gene: TRBJ1-1; D gene: TRBD1; V gene: TRBV6-6; clone size: -; CDR3 DNA: TGTGCCAGCAGGGACAGGGCGGGACTTGACACTGAAGCTTTCTTT; CDR3 protein: CASRDRAGLDTEAFF
J gene: TRBJ2-7; D gene: TRBD2; V gene: TRBV5-5; clone size: -; CDR3 DNA: TGTGCCAGCAGCTTCCCCTGGGGGGGAGCCTACGAGCAGTACTTC; CDR3 protein: CASSFPWGGAYEQYF
J gene: TRBJ1-2; D gene: -; V gene: TRBV11-2; clone size: -; CDR3 DNA: TGTGCCAGCAGCTTAGGGACAGACGGGGACTATGGCTACACCTTC; CDR3 protein: CASSLGTDGDYGYTF
J gene: TRBJ1-6; D gene: -; V gene: TRBV14; clone size: -; CDR3 DNA: TGTGCCAGCAGCCAGTACGGGAAGGCCTCACCCTCTAATTCACCCCTCCACTTT; CDR3 protein: CASSQYGKASPSNSPLHF
J gene: TRBJ2-1; D gene: TRBD2; V gene: TRBV7-3; clone size: -; CDR3 DNA: TGTGCCAGCAGCCCTAAACTAGCGAAGACATACAATGAGCAGTTCTTC; CDR3 protein: CASSPKLAKTYNEQFF
J gene: TRBJ1-4; D gene: -; V gene: TRBV12-5; clone size: -; CDR3 DNA: TGTGCTAGTGGTCCCGGGGGGCAGGCTCGAATCGAAAAACTGTTTTTT; CDR3 protein: CASGPGGQARIEKLFF
J gene: TRBJ1-6; D gene: -; V gene: TRBV15; clone size: -; CDR3 DNA: TGTGCCACCAGCAGAGCTAATGGACCCCTCCACTTT; CDR3 protein: CATSRANGPLHF
J gene: TRBJ1-5; D gene: -; V gene: TRBV6-6; clone size: -; CDR3 DNA: TGTGCCAGCATCCAAATAAGAGGGAGCAATCAGCCCCAGCATTTT; CDR3 protein: CASIQIRGSNQPQHF
J gene: TRBJ1-3; D gene: TRBD1; V gene: TRBV4-2; clone size: -; CDR3 DNA: TGTGCCAGCAGCCGAGACCACCGGCGACAGGGATCGTCCGGAAACACCATATATTTT; CDR3 protein: CASSRDHRRQGSSGNTIYF
J gene: TRBJ2-5; D gene: -; V gene: TRBV12-3/TRBV12-4; clone size: -; CDR3 DNA: TGTGCCAGCGGTCCGGGAAACCAAGAGACCCAGTACTTC; CDR3 protein: CASGPGNQETQYF
J gene: TRBJ2-7; D gene: TRBD1; V gene: TRBV7-2; clone size: -; CDR3 DNA: TGTGCCAGCAGCCTCGGGACAGGGGGCAATTACGAGCAGTACTTC; CDR3 protein: CASSLGTGGNYEQYF
J gene: TRBJ2-1; D gene: -; V gene: TRBV9; clone size: -; CDR3 DNA: TGTGCCAGCAGCGCCCAACCGAGCTCCTACAATGAGCAGTTCTTC; CDR3 protein: CASSAQPSSYNEQFF
J gene: TRBJ2-3; D gene: TRBD2; V gene: TRBV9; clone size: -; CDR3 DNA: TGTGCCAGCAGCACAACTAGCGGGGGGGCCGGCGATACGCAGTATTTT; CDR3 protein: CASSTTSGGAGDTQYF
J gene: TRBJ1-6; D gene: TRBD1; V gene: TRBV3-1/TRBV3-2; clone size: -; CDR3 DNA: TGTGCCAGCAGAAAACTGACAGGGGCGCAATCACCCCTCCACTTT; CDR3 protein: CASRKLTGAQSPLHF
J gene: TRBJ2-3; D gene: -; V gene: TRBV4-3; clone size: once; CDR3 DNA: TGCGCCAGCAGCCAAGGTTCCGGCACAGATACGCAGTATTTT; CDR3 protein: CASSQGSGTDTQYF
J gene: TRBJ1-5; D gene: -; V gene: TRBV6-4; clone size: -; CDR3 DNA: TGTGCCAGCAGTGACGGGCTAGGGGGAGGGGTACAGCCCCAGCATTTT; CDR3 protein: CASSDGLGGGVQPQHF
J gene: TRBJ2-3; D gene: TRBD2; V gene: TRBV11-2; clone size: -; CDR3 DNA: TGTGCCAGCAGTCCTATAACCGTTGGACTAGAAGATACGCAGTATTTT; CDR3 protein: CASSPITVGLEDTQYF
J gene: TRBJ1-6; D gene: -; V gene: TRBV11-1; clone size: -; CDR3 DNA: TGTGCCAGCAGCCCCGACTTGGGTTCACCCCTCCACTTT; CDR3 protein: CASSPDLGSPLHF
J gene: TRBJ1-5; D gene: -; V gene: TRBV28; clone size: -; CDR3 DNA: TGTGCCAGCAGACCGACAGATCAACACAATCAGCCCCAGCATTTT; CDR3 protein: CASRPTDQHNQPQHF
J gene: TRBJ1-4; D gene: -; V gene: TRBV14; clone size: few; CDR3 DNA: TGTGCCAGCAGCCAATCGGGTTTGGCTAATGAAAAACTGTTTTTT; CDR3 protein: CASSQSGLANEKLFF
J gene: TRBJ2-5; D gene: -; V gene: TRBV9; clone size: -; CDR3 DNA: TGTGCCAGCAGCGGTGAGGAGACCCAGTACTTC; CDR3 protein: CASSGEETQYF
J gene: TRBJ1-5; D gene: TRBD1; V gene: TRBV6-2/TRBV6-3; clone size: -; CDR3 DNA: TGTGCCAGCAGTTACTCGAGGTGGAGGGACAGGGCCCTTGGGGGCAATCAGCCCCAGCATTTT; CDR3 protein: CASSYSRWRDRALGGNQPQHF
J gene: TRBJ2-1; D gene: TRBD2; V gene: TRBV19; clone size: -; CDR3 DNA: TGTGCCAGTAGTATTGCGGGGGGGCTTTCCAATGAGCAGTTCTTC; CDR3 protein: CASSIAGGLSNEQFF
J gene: TRBJ1-1; D gene: -; V gene: TRBV11-3; clone size: -; CDR3 DNA: TGTGCCAGCAGCTTGAGGGGGTGGAACACTGAAGCTTTCTTT; CDR3 protein: CASSLRGWNTEAFF
J gene: TRBJ2-5; D gene: TRBD2; V gene: TRBV3-1/TRBV3-2; clone size: -; CDR3 DNA: TGTGCCAGCGGGGTGCAGGGAGGGGTACTCCAAGAGACCCAGTACTTC; CDR3 protein: CASGVQGGVLQETQYF
J gene: TRBJ2-7; D gene: TRBD2; V gene: TRBV2; clone size: -; CDR3 DNA: TGTGCCAGCAGTCGCTTGAGGACTAGCGGGGGAAGCTCCTACGAGCAGTACTTC; CDR3 protein: CASSRLRTSGGSSYEQYF
J gene: TRBJ2-5; D gene: -; V gene: TRBV7-8; clone size: -; CDR3 DNA: TGTGCCAGCAGCCCTCAGGGGAGAGGGGGGACCCAGTACTTC; CDR3 protein: CASSPQGRGGTQYF